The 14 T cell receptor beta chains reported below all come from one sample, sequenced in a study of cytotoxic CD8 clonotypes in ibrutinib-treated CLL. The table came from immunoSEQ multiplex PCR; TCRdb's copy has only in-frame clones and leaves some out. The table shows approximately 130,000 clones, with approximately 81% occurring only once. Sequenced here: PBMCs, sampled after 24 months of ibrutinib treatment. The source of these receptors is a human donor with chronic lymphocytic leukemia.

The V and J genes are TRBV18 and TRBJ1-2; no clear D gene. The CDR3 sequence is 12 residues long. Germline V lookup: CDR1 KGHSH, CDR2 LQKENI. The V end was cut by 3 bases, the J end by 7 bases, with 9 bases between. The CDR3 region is CASSPGRAGYTF. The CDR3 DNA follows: TGTGCCAGCTCACCCGGGCGGGCTGGCTACACCTTC.

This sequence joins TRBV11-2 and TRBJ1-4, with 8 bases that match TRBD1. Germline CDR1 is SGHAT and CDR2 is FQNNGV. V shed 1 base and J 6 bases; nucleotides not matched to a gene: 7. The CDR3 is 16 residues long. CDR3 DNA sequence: TGTGCCAGCAGCTTAGGTCCACGGACAGGGTATGAAAAACTGTTTTTT. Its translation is CASSLGPRTGYEKLFF. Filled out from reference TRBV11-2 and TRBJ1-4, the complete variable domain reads EAGVAQSPRYKIIEKRQSVAFWCNPISGHATLYWYQQILGQGPKLLIQFQNNGVVDDSQLPKDRFSAERLKGVDSTLKIQPAKLEDSAVYLCASSLGPRTGYEKLFFGSGTQLSVL.

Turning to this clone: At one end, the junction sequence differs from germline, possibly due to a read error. The CDR3 is CAWRVDRGFQIF. The CDR3 nucleotides read TGTGCCTGGAGAGTTGACAGGGGGTTTCAGATTTTT. The rearrangement joins TRBV30 to TRBJ1-1; 9 bases map to TRBD1. The CDR3 extends over 12 amino acids. Per germline, CDR1 GTSNPN and CDR2 SVGIG (reference sequence).

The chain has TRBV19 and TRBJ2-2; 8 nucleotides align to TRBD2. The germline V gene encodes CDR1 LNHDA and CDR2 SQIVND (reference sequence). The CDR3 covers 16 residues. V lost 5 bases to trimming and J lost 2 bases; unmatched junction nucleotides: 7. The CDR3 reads CASSALGGENTGELFF. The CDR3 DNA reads TGTGCCAGTAGTGCGCTCGGGGGGGAAAACACCGGGGAGCTGTTTTTT.

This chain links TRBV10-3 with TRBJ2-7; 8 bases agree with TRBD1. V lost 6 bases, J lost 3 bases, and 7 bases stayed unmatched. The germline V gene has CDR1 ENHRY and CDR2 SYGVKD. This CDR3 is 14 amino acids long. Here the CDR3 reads CAISGQGGGYEQYF. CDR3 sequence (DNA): TGTGCCATCAGCGGACAGGGTGGAGGCTACGAGCAGTACTTC.

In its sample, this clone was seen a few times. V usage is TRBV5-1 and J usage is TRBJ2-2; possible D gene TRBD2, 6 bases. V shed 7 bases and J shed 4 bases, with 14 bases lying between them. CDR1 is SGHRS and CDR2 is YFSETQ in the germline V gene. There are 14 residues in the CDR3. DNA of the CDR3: TGCGCCAGCGCCCGGGACTGGGGCACCGGGGAGCTGTTTTTT. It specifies CASARDWGTGELFF.

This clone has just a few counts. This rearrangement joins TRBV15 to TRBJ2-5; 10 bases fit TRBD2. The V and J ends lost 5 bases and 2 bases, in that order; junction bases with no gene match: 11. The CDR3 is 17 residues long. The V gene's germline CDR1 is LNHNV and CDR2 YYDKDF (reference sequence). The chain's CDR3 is CATSRSGGTSKQETQYF. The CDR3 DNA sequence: TGTGCCACCAGCCGTAGCGGGGGGACCTCCAAACAAGAGACCCAGTACTTC.

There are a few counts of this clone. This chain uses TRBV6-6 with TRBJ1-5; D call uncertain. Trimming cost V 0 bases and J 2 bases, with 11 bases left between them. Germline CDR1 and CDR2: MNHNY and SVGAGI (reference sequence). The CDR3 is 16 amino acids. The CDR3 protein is CASSYSTPWGNQPQHF. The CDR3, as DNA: TGTGCCAGCAGTTACTCGACACCGTGGGGCAATCAGCCCCAGCATTTT.

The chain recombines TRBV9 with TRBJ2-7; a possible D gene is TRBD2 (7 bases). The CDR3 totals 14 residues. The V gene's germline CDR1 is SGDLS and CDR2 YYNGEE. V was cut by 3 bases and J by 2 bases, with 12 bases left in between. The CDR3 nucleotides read TGTGCCAGCAGCGCGGGGGGCGTTACCTACGAGCAGTACTTC. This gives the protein CASSAGGVTYEQYF.

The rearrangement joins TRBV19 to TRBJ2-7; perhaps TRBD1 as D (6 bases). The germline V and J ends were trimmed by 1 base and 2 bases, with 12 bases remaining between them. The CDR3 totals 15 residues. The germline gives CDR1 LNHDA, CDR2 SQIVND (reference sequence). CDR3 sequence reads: CASSIAGDRAYEQYF. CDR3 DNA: TGTGCCAGTAGTATAGCAGGGGACCGCGCCTACGAGCAGTACTTC.

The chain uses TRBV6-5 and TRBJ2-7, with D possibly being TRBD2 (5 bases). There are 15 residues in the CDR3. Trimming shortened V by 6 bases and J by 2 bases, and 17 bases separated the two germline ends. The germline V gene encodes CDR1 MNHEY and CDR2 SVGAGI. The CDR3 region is CASSPGRRNPYEQYF. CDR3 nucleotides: TGTGCCAGCAGCCCCGGACGGAGGAATCCCTACGAGCAGTACTTC.

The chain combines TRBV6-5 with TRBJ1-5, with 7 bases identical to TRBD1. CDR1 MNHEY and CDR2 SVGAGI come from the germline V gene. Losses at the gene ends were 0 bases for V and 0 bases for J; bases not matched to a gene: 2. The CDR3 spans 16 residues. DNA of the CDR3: TGTGCCAGCAGTTACTCCAGGGGGATTAGCAATCAGCCCCAGCATTTT. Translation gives CASSYSRGISNQPQHF.

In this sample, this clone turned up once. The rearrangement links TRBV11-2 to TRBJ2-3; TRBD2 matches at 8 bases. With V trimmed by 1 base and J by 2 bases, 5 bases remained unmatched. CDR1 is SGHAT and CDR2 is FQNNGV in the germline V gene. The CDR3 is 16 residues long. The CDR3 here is CASSLAGGGITDTQYF. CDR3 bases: TGTGCCAGCAGCTTAGCCGGGGGGGGAATCACAGATACGCAGTATTTT.

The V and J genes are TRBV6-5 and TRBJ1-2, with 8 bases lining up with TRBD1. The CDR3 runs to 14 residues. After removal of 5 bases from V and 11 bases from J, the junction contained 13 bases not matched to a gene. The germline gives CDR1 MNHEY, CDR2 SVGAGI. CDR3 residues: CASSRRTGPSKYTF. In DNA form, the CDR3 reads TGTGCCAGCAGTCGTAGGACAGGGCCGAGTAAATACACCTTC.